The clone carrying this T cell receptor beta chain was detected once. This specimen belongs to a study of CD8 T cells in Susac syndrome. Sequencing targeted TCR beta in blood CD8+ and CD4+ T cells. Stable or active relapsing-remitting multiple sclerosis, untreated and meeting revised McDonald criteria, defined the controls. It was negative isolation that provided the CD8+ and CD4+ T cells, whereas TEMRA cells were enriched by FACS. CDR1 and CDR2 (germline): SNHLY, FYNNEI. The trim removed 4 bases at V and 6 bases at J, leaving 15 bases unmatched. The CDR3 totals 17 residues. Random hexamers were used to reverse transcribe the RNA input (roughly 0.5 to 1 ug). immunoSEQ multiplex PCR amplified TCR beta CDR3 across 54 Vbeta, 13 Jbeta. TCRdb re-called the immunoSEQ multiplex PCR reads with MiXCR, one entry per CDR3 protein. The sample comprises 400,000 or so distinct CDR3 sequences, 75% to 90% of which are singletons, and approximately 0.12% rests with the top ten.

The sequence was obtained from a human donor with multiple sclerosis. Sequenced sample: CD8+ T cells from PBMCs. The chain has TRBV2 and TRBJ2-4, with 7 bases lining up with TRBD1. The CDR3 DNA sequence: TGTGCCAGCAGTGTCGAAGGTTTGGACAGGCTGTCAAACATTCAGTACTTC. It specifies CASSVEGLDRLSNIQYF.